These T cell receptor beta chains were read from a single sample in a study of blood T cell repertoires in COVID-19. Measured with immunoSEQ multiplex PCR; TCRdb has only the in-frame clones, and not every one. Among 390,000 or so clones listed, around 83% were seen once. Sequencing input: PBMCs or T cells enriched from blood (not recorded which). The source is a woman aged 45-65 years who had recovered from COVID-19. The CDR3 runs from the conserved cysteine through the conserved F or W. Each record gives: clone size, V gene, D gene, J gene, CDR3 DNA, CDR3 protein. A D gene is named only where the DNA matches it firmly. Clone size appears in some rows only: once, few, many, or a class for an expanded clone.

>-|TRBV6-2/TRBV6-3|TRBD1|TRBJ1-2
TGTGCCAGCAGTTCCCAGGGGGCTTCCCGATATGATGGCTACACCTTC
CASSSQGASRYDGYTF
>-|TRBV25-1|TRBD1|TRBJ1-2
TGTGCCAGCCCAGGGGGCGACTACACCTTC
CASPGGDYTF
>-|TRBV6-1|TRBD1|TRBJ2-7
TGTGCCAGCAGTGCAACGTCCGGGACAGGGTATCTCGAGCAGTACTTC
CASSATSGTGYLEQYF
>-|TRBV21-1|-|TRBJ2-7
TGTGCCGGAAGAGGACTAGCGGGAACCTACGAGCAGTACTTC
CAGRGLAGTYEQYF
>-|TRBV7-3|TRBD2|TRBJ2-1
TGTGCCAGCAGCTTAAAGAGGGCAGCGGGAGAGCAGTTCTTC
CASSLKRAAGEQFF
>-|TRBV18|TRBD1|TRBJ1-5
TGTGCCAGCTCACTGGGCAGGGGGCATCAGCCCCAGCATTTT
CASSLGRGHQPQHF
>-|TRBV4-1|-|TRBJ2-1
TGCGCCAGCAGCCAAGTGCGGGATGAGCAGTTCTTC
CASSQVRDEQFF
>-|TRBV20-1|-|TRBJ2-7
TGCAGTGCTATTGAAGGGGGAAACAGGGCCGAGCAGTACTTC
CSAIEGGNRAEQYF
>-|TRBV5-4|-|TRBJ1-1
TGTGCCAGCAGCTTGGCCTTGACAGCGCTCCTGAACACTGAAGCTTTCTTT
CASSLALTALLNTEAFF
>-|TRBV24-1|TRBD1|TRBJ1-5
TGTGCCACCAGTGACCGACAGGGTCCCGATCAGCCCCAGCATTTT
CATSDRQGPDQPQHF
>once|TRBV7-3|-|TRBJ2-2
TGTGCCAGCAGCTTTGACACCACCGGGGAGCTGTTTTTT
CASSFDTTGELFF
>-|TRBV7-2|-|TRBJ1-4
TGTGCCAGCAGCTTATTTCAGGCAAGCTCCAATGAAAAACTGTTTTTT
CASSLFQASSNEKLFF
>once|TRBV18|TRBD1|TRBJ1-6
TGTGCCAGCTCACCTTTCGGAGGACAGGGTTCGGGGTCACCCCTCCACTTT
CASSPFGGQGSGSPLHF
>-|TRBV28|-|TRBJ1-3
TGTGCCAGCAGTTACAGGAAAAACACCATATATTTT
CASSYRKNTIYF
>-|TRBV12-3/TRBV12-4|TRBD1|TRBJ1-2
TGTGCCAGCAGTTCCCCAGGGGGCTATGGCTACACCTTC
CASSSPGGYGYTF
>-|TRBV3-1/TRBV3-2|-|TRBJ2-5
TGTGCCAGCAGCCCGACGCCAGTGGGCGTTCGGCAAGAGACCCAGTACTTC
CASSPTPVGVRQETQYF
>-|TRBV7-2|TRBD2|TRBJ2-1
TGTGCCAGCAGCTCGACTAGCGGGGGGCCACTTTTTGGCCATGAGCAGTTCTTC
CASSSTSGGPLFGHEQFF
>few|TRBV7-9|-|TRBJ1-3
TGTGCCAGCAGCCAGGTCACCAGCTCTGGAAACACCATATATTTT
CASSQVTSSGNTIYF
>-|TRBV5-1|-|TRBJ1-2
TGCGCCAGCAGCTTGTATTCAGGGGTCTATGGCTACACCTTC
CASSLYSGVYGYTF
>-|TRBV30|TRBD1|TRBJ1-3
TGTGCCTGGGAGGGACAGGAAGGTGGAAACACCATATATTTT
CAWEGQEGGNTIYF
>-|TRBV2|TRBD1|TRBJ1-2
TGTGCCAGCCGATCGGGACAGAGTTCCAGAACCTATGGCTACACCTTC
CASRSGQSSRTYGYTF
>-|TRBV7-2|-|TRBJ1-5
TGTGCCAGCAGCTTATTAGCCACCAATCAGCCCCAGCATTTT
CASSLLATNQPQHF
>-|TRBV19|TRBD1|TRBJ1-5
TGTGCCAGTAGTGAAACAGGGGGCGCCGGGGGTTTGCCCCAGCATTTT
CASSETGGAGGLPQHF
>-|TRBV27|TRBD1|TRBJ1-2
TGTGCCAGCAGTTCCCGAATCCCGGGACAGGGGGCTGGAGGCTACACCTTC
CASSSRIPGQGAGGYTF
>-|TRBV19|-|TRBJ2-1
TGTGCCAGTAGCTCAGGGGTTCCCTACAATGAGCAGTTCTTC
CASSSGVPYNEQFF
>-|TRBV10-3|TRBD2|TRBJ2-3
TGTGCCATCAGTGACCACCCGGGTAGCGGGATTGGAGATACGCAGTATTTT
CAISDHPGSGIGDTQYF
>-|TRBV3-1/TRBV3-2|TRBD1|TRBJ1-1
TGCGCCAGCAGCCAAGTTGGACAGGCTGCCGAAGCTCTCTTT
CASSQVGQAAEALF
>-|TRBV5-8|-|TRBJ1-2
TGTGCCAGCAGCTCGACAGGACTGCACTACACCTTC
CASSSTGLHYTF
>-|TRBV6-4|TRBD2|TRBJ2-3
TGTGCCAGCAGTGAGACTAGCGGGAATACGCAGTATTTT
CASSETSGNTQYF
>-|TRBV6-5|-|TRBJ1-5
TGTGCCAGCAGTTTTCAATTTGGCAATCAGCCCCAGCATTTT
CASSFQFGNQPQHF
>-|TRBV27|TRBD1|TRBJ1-3
TGTGCCAGCAGTCCAGCAGCGACAGGGTTTGGAAACACCATATATTTT
CASSPAATGFGNTIYF
>many|TRBV5-1|TRBD2|TRBJ2-1
TGCGCCAGCAGCTTGGGACTAGCGGTCTACAATGAGCAGTTCTTC
CASSLGLAVYNEQFF
>few|TRBV9|-|TRBJ2-3
TGTGCCAGCAGCGGGCCGGGGACAGATACGCAGTATTTT
CASSGPGTDTQYF
>-|TRBV7-9|-|TRBJ2-2
TGTGCCAGCAGCGGAGGTGGGGGGTCGGACACCGGGGAGCTGTTTTTT
CASSGGGGSDTGELFF
>-|TRBV5-5|TRBD1|TRBJ2-1
TGTGCCAGCAGCATCACAGGGGGCAATGAGCAGTTCTTC
CASSITGGNEQFF
>-|TRBV5-4|TRBD1|TRBJ2-2
TGTGCCAGCAGCTCGACAGGGAATGCGGACACCGGGGAGCTGTTTTTT
CASSSTGNADTGELFF
>-|TRBV10-3|TRBD1|TRBJ1-3
TGTGCCATCAGTGAGCTGCCGGACAGGGATCAATATTTT
CAISELPDRDQYF
>-|TRBV28|-|TRBJ1-1
TGTGCCAGCAGGAGCGGACCGGGGGGCACTGAAGCTTTCTTT
CASRSGPGGTEAFF
>once|TRBV30|-|TRBJ1-3
TGTGCCTGGAGTCTCGGGACACCGAGCTCTGGAAACACCATATATTTT
CAWSLGTPSSGNTIYF
>once|TRBV25-1|TRBD1|TRBJ1-2
TGTGCCAGCAGTGGCCCCGGGACAGGGGGTCGCTATGGCTACACCTTC
CASSGPGTGGRYGYTF
>-|TRBV13|TRBD1|TRBJ1-2
TGTGCCAGCAGTCGGCAGGGGGCAGGTGGCTACACCTTC
CASSRQGAGGYTF
>-|TRBV6-1|-|TRBJ1-4
TGTGCCAGCAGTGAACCAGGAAGGGGTGAAAAACTGTTTTTT
CASSEPGRGEKLFF
>-|TRBV13|-|TRBJ1-2
TGTGCCAGCTCGGCGGGGGGGGTTCGCTACACCTTC
CASSAGGVRYTF
>few|TRBV6-2/TRBV6-3|TRBD1|TRBJ1-4
TGTGCCAGCAGCCCCATGGGACAGGGGGCCGCTAATGAAAAACTGTTTTTT
CASSPMGQGAANEKLFF
>-|TRBV3-1/TRBV3-2|-|TRBJ2-3
TGTGCCAGCAGCCCGATACAGGGATTTGGAACAGATACGCAGTATTTT
CASSPIQGFGTDTQYF
>-|TRBV5-4|TRBD2|TRBJ2-1
TGTGCCAGCAGCCCCCGGACTAGTTTCAATGAGCAGTTCTTC
CASSPRTSFNEQFF
>once|TRBV9|-|TRBJ1-5
TGTGCCAGCAGCGTCGCCCAGAACGAGCCCCAGCATTTT
CASSVAQNEPQHF
>few|TRBV19|TRBD1|TRBJ1-2
TGTGCCAGTAGCTCGATCGACAGGGCTAACTATGGCTACACCTTC
CASSSIDRANYGYTF
>-|TRBV6-6|TRBD1|TRBJ1-2
TGTGCCAGCAGTGTTGAGGGGGCCTGGGGCTACACCTTC
CASSVEGAWGYTF
>-|TRBV11-1|TRBD1|TRBJ1-2
TGTGCCAGCAGCTTATTGGGACAGTCCTATGGCTACACCTTC
CASSLLGQSYGYTF
>-|TRBV6-2/TRBV6-3|TRBD1|TRBJ1-2
TGTGCCAGCAGTGAGACAGGGAGAGGCTATGGCTACACCTTC
CASSETGRGYGYTF
>few|TRBV4-3|TRBD1|TRBJ1-2
TGCGCCAGCAGCCGGGGACAGGCTGGACTCTATGGCTACACCTTC
CASSRGQAGLYGYTF
>-|TRBV21-1|-|TRBJ2-7
TGTGCCAGCAGCAAGTGGGACAGGGGGTACGAGCAGTACTTC
CASSKWDRGYEQYF
>-|TRBV30|-|TRBJ2-1
TGTGCCTGGAGCGGCAGGGGCGATGAGCAGTTCTTC
CAWSGRGDEQFF
>-|TRBV5-6|-|TRBJ1-1
TGTGCCAGCAGCATTCCTCCAGTTCGTGGCACTGAAGCTTTCTTT
CASSIPPVRGTEAFF
>-|TRBV6-1|-|TRBJ1-2
TGTGCCAGCAGTGAATTCCGGTTTACCGGGACTAACTATGGCTACACCTTC
CASSEFRFTGTNYGYTF
>-|TRBV14|TRBD2|TRBJ2-7
TGTGCCAGCAGCCAAGAGGGGGTACTAGGGACTAGCGGACCCTACGAGCAGTACTTC
CASSQEGVLGTSGPYEQYF
>-|TRBV2|-|TRBJ1-3
TGTGCCAGCAGTCCCAGCACGGGTATCTCTGGAAACACCATATATTTT
CASSPSTGISGNTIYF